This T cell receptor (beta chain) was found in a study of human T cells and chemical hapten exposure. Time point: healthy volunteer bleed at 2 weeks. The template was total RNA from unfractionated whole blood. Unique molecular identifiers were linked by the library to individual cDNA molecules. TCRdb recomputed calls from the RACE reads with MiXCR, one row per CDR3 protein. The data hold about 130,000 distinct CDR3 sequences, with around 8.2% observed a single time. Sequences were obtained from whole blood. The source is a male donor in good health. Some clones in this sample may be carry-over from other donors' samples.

CDR3 in amino acids: CASSPQPGTSSYEQYF. In nucleotides, the CDR3 is TGTGCCAGCAGCCCACAGCCCGGGACCAGCTCCTACGAGCAGTACTTC. This chain links TRBV7-6 with TRBJ2-7; D may correspond to TRBD1 or TRBD2 (5 bases each). Trimming took 5 bases from V and 0 from J, leaving 17 bases between them. Per the germline V gene, CDR1 is SGHVS and CDR2 is FNYEAQ. CDR3 length equals 16 residues.